This entry lists 5 T cell receptor beta chains sequenced from one sample in a study of HIV-infected children after antiretroviral therapy interruption. A 3' RACE protocol on RNA, with unique molecular identifiers, produced the TCR library. TCRdb passed the 3' RACE reads through MiXCR, listing each CDR3 protein once. The table has 35,000 to 50,000 distinct CDR3 sequences, over 6.5% seen once. Treatment defined: PENTA 11 planned treatment interruption arm or continuous ART arm. Sequenced material: CD45RA+ CD4+ T cells from PBMCs, pooled from several time points, taken from a donor given antiretroviral therapy, either interrupted or continuous. Subset given: naive CD4+ CD45RA+ CD45RO- T cells. The receptors derive from a pool of human donors with HIV.

This clonotype was counted ten times or more. The chain uses TRBV9 and TRBJ2-5; 10 nucleotides match TRBD2. Trimming at V came to 3 bases and at J to 4 bases, leaving 6 bases not matched to a gene. Germline loops: CDR1 SGDLS, CDR2 YYNGEE. The CDR3 loop spans 15 amino acids. The DNA for the CDR3 is TGTGCCAGCAGCGAGCAAGGACTAGCGGTAGAGACCCAGTACTTC. Translation: CASSEQGLAVETQYF.

This clonotype was counted many times. The V and J genes are TRBV12-3 or TRBV12-4 and TRBJ2-3; D might be TRBD1 (5 bases). V was shortened by 6 bases and J by 9 bases, with 16 bases between the two germline ends. The CDR3 runs to 13 residues. CDR3 bases: TGTGCCAGCAGCCATACAGGTTCCTTCACGCAGTATTTT. Translation gives CASSHTGSFTQYF.

This clonotype was detected ten times or more. This chain links TRBV5-1 with TRBJ2-7; no definite D call. Per germline, CDR1 SGHRS and CDR2 YFSETQ. The CDR3 is made up of 13 amino acids. The germline V and J ends were trimmed by 7 bases and 1 base, with 12 bases remaining between them. CDR3 region: CASWGDQSYEQYF. The DNA of the CDR3 is TGCGCCAGCTGGGGTGATCAGTCCTACGAGCAGTACTTC.

This clonotype was observed many times. The chain joins TRBV20-1 to TRBJ1-1; D gene ambiguous. V gave up 6 bases and J gave up 4 bases, with 18 bases separating them. Germline V gene sequence: CDR1 DFQATT, CDR2 SNEGSKA (reference sequence). The CDR3 consists of 14 residues. For the CDR3, the DNA is TGCAGTGCCCGCGCCGGGAACCTGGGCACTGAAGCTTTCTTT. Protein: CSARAGNLGTEAFF.

The chain recombines TRBV6-1 with TRBJ1-2, with 10 nucleotides matching TRBD1. This CDR3 contains 15 residues. CDR1 and CDR2 (germline): MNHNS, SASEGT. The J segment lost 8 bases and the V segment lost 7 bases, leaving 13 bases of the junction unmatched. The CDR3 reads CASKEGGTGVRGYTF. DNA of the CDR3: TGTGCCAGCAAGGAAGGGGGGACAGGGGTTCGAGGCTACACCTTC.